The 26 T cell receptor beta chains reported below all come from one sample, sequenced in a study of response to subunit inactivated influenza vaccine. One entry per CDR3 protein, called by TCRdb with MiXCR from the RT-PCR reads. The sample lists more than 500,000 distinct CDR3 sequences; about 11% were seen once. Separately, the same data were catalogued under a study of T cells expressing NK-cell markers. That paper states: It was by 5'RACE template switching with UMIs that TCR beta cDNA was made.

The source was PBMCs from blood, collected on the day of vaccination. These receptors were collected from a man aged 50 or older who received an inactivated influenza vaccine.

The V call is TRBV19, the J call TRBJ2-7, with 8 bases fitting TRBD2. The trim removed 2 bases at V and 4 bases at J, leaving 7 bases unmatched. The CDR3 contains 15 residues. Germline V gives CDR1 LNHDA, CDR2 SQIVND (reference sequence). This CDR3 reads CASSIISGSAYEQYF. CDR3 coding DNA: TGTGCCAGTAGTATAATCAGCGGGAGTGCGTACGAGCAGTACTTC.

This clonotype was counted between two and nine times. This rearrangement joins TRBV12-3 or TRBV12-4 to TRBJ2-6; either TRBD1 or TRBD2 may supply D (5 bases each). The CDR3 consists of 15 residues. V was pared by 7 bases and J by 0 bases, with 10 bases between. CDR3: CASMGESSGANVLTF. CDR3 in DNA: TGTGCCAGCATGGGGGAAAGCTCTGGGGCCAACGTCCTGACTTTC.

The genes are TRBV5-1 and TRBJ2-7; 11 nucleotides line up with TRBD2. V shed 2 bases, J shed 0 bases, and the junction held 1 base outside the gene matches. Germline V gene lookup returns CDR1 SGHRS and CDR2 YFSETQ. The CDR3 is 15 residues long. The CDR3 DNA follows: TGCGCCAGCAGCTTCACTAGCGGGAGCTCCTACGAGCAGTACTTC. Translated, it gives CASSFTSGSSYEQYF.

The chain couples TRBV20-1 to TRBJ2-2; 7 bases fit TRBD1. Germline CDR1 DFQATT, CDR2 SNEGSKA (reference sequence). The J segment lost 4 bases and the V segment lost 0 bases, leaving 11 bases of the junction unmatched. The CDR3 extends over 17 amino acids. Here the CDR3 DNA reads TGCAGTGCTAGAGAGATAGGTACAGGGGCCCTCACCGGGGAGCTGTTTTTT. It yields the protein CSAREIGTGALTGELFF.

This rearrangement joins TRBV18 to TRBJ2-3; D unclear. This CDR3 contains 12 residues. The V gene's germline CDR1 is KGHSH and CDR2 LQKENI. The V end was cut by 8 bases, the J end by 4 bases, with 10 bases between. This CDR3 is CASRYEADTQYF. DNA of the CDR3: TGTGCCAGCCGATATGAGGCAGATACGCAGTATTTT.

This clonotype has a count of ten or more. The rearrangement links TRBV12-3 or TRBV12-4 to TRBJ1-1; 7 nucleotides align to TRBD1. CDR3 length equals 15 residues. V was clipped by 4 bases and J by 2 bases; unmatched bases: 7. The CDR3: CASSWRQGGNTEAFF. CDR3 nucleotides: TGTGCCAGCAGTTGGAGACAGGGAGGAAACACTGAAGCTTTCTTT.

The CDR3 reads CASSRDKAYEQYF. The CDR3 DNA sequence: TGTGCCAGCAGTCGGGACAAAGCCTACGAGCAGTACTTC. The chain employs TRBV6-1 and TRBJ2-7, with D maybe TRBD1 (6 bases). The CDR3 runs 13 residues. Trimming shortened V by 5 bases and J by 2 bases, and 10 bases separated the two germline ends. Germline CDR1 MNHNS, CDR2 SASEGT.

CDR3 coding DNA: TGTGCCACCGAATTCCAAGAGACCCAGTACTTC. Translating it yields CATEFQETQYF. The chain couples TRBV24-1 to TRBJ2-5; no firm D call. The V end was cut by 9 bases, the J end by 1 base, with 5 bases between. Looked up from germline, CDR1 is KGHDR and CDR2 is SFDVKD. The CDR3 has 11 amino acids.

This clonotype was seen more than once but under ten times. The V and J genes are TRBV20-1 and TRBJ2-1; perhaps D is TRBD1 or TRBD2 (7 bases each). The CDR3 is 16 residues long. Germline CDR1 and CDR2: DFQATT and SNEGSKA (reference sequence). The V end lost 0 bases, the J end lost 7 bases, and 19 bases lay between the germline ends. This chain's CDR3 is CSARERPGQGGNEQFF. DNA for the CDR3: TGCAGTGCTAGAGAAAGGCCGGGGCAGGGGGGGAATGAGCAGTTCTTC.

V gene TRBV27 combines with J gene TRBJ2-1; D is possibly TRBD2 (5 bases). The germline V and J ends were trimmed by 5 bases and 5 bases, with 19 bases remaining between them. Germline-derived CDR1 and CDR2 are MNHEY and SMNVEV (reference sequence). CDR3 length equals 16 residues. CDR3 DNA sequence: TGTGCCAGCAGTCCCTCGACCAACGCGGGTAACAATGAGCAGTTCTTC. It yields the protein CASSPSTNAGNNEQFF.

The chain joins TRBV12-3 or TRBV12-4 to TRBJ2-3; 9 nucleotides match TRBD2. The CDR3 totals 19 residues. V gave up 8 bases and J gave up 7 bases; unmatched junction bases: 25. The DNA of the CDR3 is TGTGCCAGCGGTCCCTGGAGGCGGGGGGGCCTTTTTAAGGGATATACGCAGTATTTT. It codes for CASGPWRRGGLFKGYTQYF.

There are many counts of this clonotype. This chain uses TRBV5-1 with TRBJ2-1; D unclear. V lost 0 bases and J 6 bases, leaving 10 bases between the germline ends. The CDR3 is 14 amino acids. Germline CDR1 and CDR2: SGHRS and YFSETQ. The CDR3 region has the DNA TGCGCCAGCAGCTTGGCCGGGCCTAGCAATGAGCAGTTCTTC. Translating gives CASSLAGPSNEQFF.

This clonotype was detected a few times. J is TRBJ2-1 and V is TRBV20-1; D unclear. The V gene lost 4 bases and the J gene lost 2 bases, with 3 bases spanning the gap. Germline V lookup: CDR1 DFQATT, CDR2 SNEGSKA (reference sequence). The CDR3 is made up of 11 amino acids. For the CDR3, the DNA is TGCAGTGCTATTACCTACAATGAGCAGTTCTTC. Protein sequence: CSAITYNEQFF.

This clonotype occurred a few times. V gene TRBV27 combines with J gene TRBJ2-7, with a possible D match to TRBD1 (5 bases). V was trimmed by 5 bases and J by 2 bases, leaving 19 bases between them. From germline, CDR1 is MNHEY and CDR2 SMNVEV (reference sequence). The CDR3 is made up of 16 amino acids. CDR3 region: CASSPLTSTGPYEQYF. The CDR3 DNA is TGTGCCAGCAGTCCACTAACAAGTACAGGACCCTACGAGCAGTACTTC.

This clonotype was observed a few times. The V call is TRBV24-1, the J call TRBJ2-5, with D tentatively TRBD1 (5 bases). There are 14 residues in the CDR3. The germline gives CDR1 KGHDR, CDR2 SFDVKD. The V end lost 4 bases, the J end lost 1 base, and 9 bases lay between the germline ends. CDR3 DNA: TGTGCCACCAGTGACTACAGGAGCCAAGAGACCCAGTACTTC. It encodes CATSDYRSQETQYF.

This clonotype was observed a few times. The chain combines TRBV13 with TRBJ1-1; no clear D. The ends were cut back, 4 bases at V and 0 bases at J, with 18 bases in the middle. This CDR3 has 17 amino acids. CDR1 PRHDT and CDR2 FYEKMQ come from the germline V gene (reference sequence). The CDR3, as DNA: TGTGCCAGCAGCTCTCTAGACGCAGTCAGCATGAACACTGAAGCTTTCTTT. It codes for CASSSLDAVSMNTEAFF.

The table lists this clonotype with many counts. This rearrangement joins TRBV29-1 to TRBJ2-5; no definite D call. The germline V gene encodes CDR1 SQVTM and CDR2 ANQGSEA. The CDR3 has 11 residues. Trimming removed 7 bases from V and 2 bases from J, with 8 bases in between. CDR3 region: CSAGPQETQYF. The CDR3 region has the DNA TGCAGCGCCGGACCTCAAGAGACCCAGTACTTC.

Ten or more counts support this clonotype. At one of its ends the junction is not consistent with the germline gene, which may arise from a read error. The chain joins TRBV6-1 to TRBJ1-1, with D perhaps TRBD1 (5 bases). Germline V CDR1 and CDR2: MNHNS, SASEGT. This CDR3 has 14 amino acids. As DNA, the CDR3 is TGTGCCAGCAGTGAAGCTCGGGACGGACGTTCTACGGTCTTT. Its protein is CASSEARDGRSTVF.

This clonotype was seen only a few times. The CDR3 region has the DNA TGCGCCAGCAGCTCCGCCATCTTATCCTACAATGAGCAGTTCTTC. It codes for CASSSAILSYNEQFF. This chain links TRBV5-1 with TRBJ2-1; no definite D call. V was cut by 3 bases and J by 1 base, with 11 bases left in between. This CDR3 spans 15 amino acids. The germline CDR1 and CDR2 sequences are SGHRS and YFSETQ.

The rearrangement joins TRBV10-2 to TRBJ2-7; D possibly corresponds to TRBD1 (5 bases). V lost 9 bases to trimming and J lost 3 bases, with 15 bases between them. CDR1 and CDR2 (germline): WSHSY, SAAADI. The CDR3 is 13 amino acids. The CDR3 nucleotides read TGCGCCAGTAAAACCACAGGAAACTACGAGCAGTACTTC. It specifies CASKTTGNYEQYF.

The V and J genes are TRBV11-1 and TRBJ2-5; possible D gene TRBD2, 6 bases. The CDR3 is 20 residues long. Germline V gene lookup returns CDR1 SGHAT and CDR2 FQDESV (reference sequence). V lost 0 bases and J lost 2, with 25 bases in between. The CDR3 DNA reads TGTGCCAGCAGCTTAGCTTTTAAGATCGCAACCCGGAGGGGACAAGAGACCCAGTACTTC. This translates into CASSLAFKIATRRGQETQYF.

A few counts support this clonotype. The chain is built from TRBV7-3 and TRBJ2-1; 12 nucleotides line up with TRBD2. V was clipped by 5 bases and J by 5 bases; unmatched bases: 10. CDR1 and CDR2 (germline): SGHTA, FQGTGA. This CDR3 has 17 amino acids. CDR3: CASSPNRRLAGDNEQFF. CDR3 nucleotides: TGTGCCAGCAGCCCCAACCGACGACTAGCGGGAGACAATGAGCAGTTCTTC.

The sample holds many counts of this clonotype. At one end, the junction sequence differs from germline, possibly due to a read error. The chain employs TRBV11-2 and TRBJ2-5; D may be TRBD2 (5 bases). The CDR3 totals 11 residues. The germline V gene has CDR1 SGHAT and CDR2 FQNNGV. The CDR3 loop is CASSLEGTQYF. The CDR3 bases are TGTGCCAGCAGTTTAGAGGGGACCCAGTACTTC.

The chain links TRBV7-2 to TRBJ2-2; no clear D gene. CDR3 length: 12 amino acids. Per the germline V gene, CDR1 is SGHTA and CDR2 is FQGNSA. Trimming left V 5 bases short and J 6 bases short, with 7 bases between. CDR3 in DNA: TGTGCCAGCAGCCAGATCCCCGGGGAGCTGTTTTTT. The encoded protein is CASSQIPGELFF.

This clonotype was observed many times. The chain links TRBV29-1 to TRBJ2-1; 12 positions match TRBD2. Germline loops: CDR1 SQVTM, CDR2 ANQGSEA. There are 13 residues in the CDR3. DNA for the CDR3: TGCAGTCTAGCGGGAGGGGTATACAATGAGCAGTTCTTC. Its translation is CSLAGGVYNEQFF.

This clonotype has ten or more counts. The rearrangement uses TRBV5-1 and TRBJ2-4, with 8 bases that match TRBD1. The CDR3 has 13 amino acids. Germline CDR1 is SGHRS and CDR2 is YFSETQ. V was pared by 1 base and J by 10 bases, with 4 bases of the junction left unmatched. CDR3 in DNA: TGCGCCAGCAGCTTGTCCGGGACAGGTATTCAGTACTTC. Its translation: CASSLSGTGIQYF. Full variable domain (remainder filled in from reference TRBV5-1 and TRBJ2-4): KAGVTQTPRYLIKTRGQQVTLSCSPISGHRSVSWYQQTPGQGLQFLFEYFSETQRNKGNFPGRFSGRQFSNSRSEMNVSTLELGDSALYLCASSLSGTGIQYFGAGTRLSVL.